This T cell receptor beta chain was recovered during a study of cytomegalovirus exposure and HLA in healthy donors. Study-wide findings and caveats: In a later analysis, V- and J-gene trimming of beta chains associated with a DCLRE1C missense variant, replicated independently.

Note on this clone: Antigen unknown.

Trimming removed 0 bases from V and 0 bases from J, with 10 bases in between. Germline CDR1 and CDR2: LNHNV and YYDKDF (reference sequence). The CDR3 sequence is 16 residues long. PCR involved 60 Vbeta and 13 Jbeta primers. Generated by immunoSEQ multiplex PCR, the TCRdb table keeps only in-frame clones and is missing some. The sample carries roughly 110,000 clones, 75% recorded once. This sequence joins TRBV15 and TRBJ2-3; no clear D gene. This clonotype was obtained from a male donor in good health and CMV-seropositive. The sequenced sample consisted of PBMCs. CDR3 sequence: CATSRESTASTDTQYF. In DNA, the CDR3 is TGTGCCACCAGCAGAGAGAGCACCGCTAGCACAGATACGCAGTATTTT.